What follows describes a single T cell receptor (beta chain). What it binds is not known. This entry comes from a study of type 1 regulatory T cells. TCRdb analysed the reads with MiXCR anew, one entry per CDR3 protein. The profile shows tens of thousands of distinct CDR3 sequences, 62% of them singletons. Specimen: cultured non-Tr1 T cells, either the whole culture or a sorted T cell fraction (not recorded which). The clonotype was recovered from a human donor in good health.

The CDR3 loop is CATSENDSGPHAETQYF. CDR3 DNA: TGTGCCACCAGTGAAAACGATTCCGGGCCCCACGCCGAGACCCAGTACTTC. V usage is TRBV24-1 and J usage is TRBJ2-5; D gene ambiguous. Germline V gives CDR1 KGHDR, CDR2 SFDVKD. CDR3 length: 17 residues. Trimming shortened V by 4 bases and J by 5 bases, and 22 bases separated the two germline ends.